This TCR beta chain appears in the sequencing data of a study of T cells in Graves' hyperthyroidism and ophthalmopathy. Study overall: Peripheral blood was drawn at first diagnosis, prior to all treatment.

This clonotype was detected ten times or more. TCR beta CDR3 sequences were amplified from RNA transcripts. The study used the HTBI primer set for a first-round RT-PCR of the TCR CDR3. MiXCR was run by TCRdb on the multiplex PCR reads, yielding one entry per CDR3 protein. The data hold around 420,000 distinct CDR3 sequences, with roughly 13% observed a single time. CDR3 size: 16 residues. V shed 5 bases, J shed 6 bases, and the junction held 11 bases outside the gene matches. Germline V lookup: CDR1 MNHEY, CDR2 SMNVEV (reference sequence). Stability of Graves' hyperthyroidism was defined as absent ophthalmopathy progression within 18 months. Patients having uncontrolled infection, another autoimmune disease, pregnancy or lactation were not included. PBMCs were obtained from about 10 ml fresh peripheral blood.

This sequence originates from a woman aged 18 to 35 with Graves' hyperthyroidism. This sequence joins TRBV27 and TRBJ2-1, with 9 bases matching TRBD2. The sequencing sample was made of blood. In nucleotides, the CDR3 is TGTGCCAGCAGTATCCTTAGCGGGAGAGGGGTCAATGAGCAGTTCTTC. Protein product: CASSILSGRGVNEQFF.